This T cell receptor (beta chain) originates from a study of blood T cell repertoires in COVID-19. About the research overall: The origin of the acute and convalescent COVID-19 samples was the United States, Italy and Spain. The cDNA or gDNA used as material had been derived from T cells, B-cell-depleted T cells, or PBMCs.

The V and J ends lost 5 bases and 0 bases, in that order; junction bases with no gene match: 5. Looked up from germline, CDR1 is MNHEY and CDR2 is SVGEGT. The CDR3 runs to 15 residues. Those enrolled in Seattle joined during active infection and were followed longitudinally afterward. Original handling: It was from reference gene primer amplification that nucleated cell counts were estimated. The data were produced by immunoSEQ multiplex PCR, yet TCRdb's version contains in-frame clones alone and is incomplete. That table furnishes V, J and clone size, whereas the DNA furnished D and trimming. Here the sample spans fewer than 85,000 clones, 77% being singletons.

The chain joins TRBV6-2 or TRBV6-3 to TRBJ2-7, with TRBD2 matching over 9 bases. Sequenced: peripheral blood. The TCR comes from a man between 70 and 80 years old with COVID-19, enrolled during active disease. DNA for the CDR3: TGTGCCAGCAGTACTCGGACTAGCGCCTCCTACGAGCAGTACTTC. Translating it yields CASSTRTSASYEQYF.